Listed below are T cell receptor beta chains from one sample, sequenced in a study of radiotherapy plus CTLA-4 blockade in lung cancer. TCRdb's table, derived via immunoSEQ multiplex PCR, lists solely in-frame clones and lacks some. Of around 99,000 clones listed, about 90% were seen once; the top ten hold 4.5% to 5%. This specimen was peripheral blood, taken from a patient treated with radiotherapy plus ipilimumab. The receptor source for this set is a human donor with non-small cell lung cancer that progressed on radiotherapy plus ipilimumab. Each CDR3 is given with its conserved first and last residue. Each record gives: CDR3 DNA, CDR3 protein, J gene, V gene, D gene, clone size. The D gene is left open where the match is weak. Size is omitted from some rows. Given values are once, few, many or a class for expanded clones.

TGTGCCAGCAGCCCCGGGACAGGGAAAGGGAATGAGCAGTTCTTC | CASSPGTGKGNEQFF | TRBJ2-1 | TRBV28 | TRBD1 | -
TGTGCCAGCAGCTTCGGAGGGAAAACAGATGAGCAGTTCTTC | CASSFGGKTDEQFF | TRBJ2-1 | TRBV7-9 | - | -
TGTGCCAGCTCACCCCCTAGCACAGATACGCAGTATTTT | CASSPPSTDTQYF | TRBJ2-3 | TRBV18 | - | -
TGTGCCAGCAGCCCGGGGAGTACGCAGTATTTT | CASSPGSTQYF | TRBJ2-3 | TRBV21-1 | - | few
TGTGCCAGCTCCCGGGACAGGGTTTTTCGTCGGGGAGGCTACACCTTC | CASSRDRVFRRGGYTF | TRBJ1-2 | TRBV9 | TRBD1 | -
TGTGCCTGGAGTCGGAGGGCGGGCCAGACTTTACAAGAGACCCAGTACTTC | CAWSRRAGQTLQETQYF | TRBJ2-5 | TRBV30 | - | -
TGTGCCAGTAGTATAGCGGGGACAGGGTTTTACGAGCAGTACTTC | CASSIAGTGFYEQYF | TRBJ2-7 | TRBV19 | TRBD1 | -
TGTGCCAGCACTCGGAGCGTCAATCAGCCCCAGCATTTT | CASTRSVNQPQHF | TRBJ1-5 | TRBV2 | - | -
TGTGCCAGCAGTGATAGGTTTCCGACTACCCACGAGCAGTACTTC | CASSDRFPTTHEQYF | TRBJ2-7 | TRBV6-1 | - | -
TGTGCCAGCAGCTTAGTTTCACGGCCGGGACCAGTGGGAGATACGCAGTATTTT | CASSLVSRPGPVGDTQYF | TRBJ2-3 | TRBV7-2 | - | -
TGTGCCAGCAGTGAATGGGGAGTCCCAGATACGCAGTATTTT | CASSEWGVPDTQYF | TRBJ2-3 | TRBV27 | - | -
TGTGCCAGTGGCCCGGGGGGCACAGATACGCAGTATTTT | CASGPGGTDTQYF | TRBJ2-3 | TRBV6-1 | - | -
TGTGCCAGCAGTGCGGTGATCGGGGGTAACTATGGCTACACCTTC | CASSAVIGGNYGYTF | TRBJ1-2 | TRBV2 | - | -
TGTGCCAGCAGGCGTACAGAAACCGATGGAAACACCATATATTTT | CASRRTETDGNTIYF | TRBJ1-3 | TRBV14 | - | -
TGCGCCAGCAGCTTAGGACTAGACTCCTACGAGCAGTACTTC | CASSLGLDSYEQYF | TRBJ2-7 | TRBV5-1 | TRBD2 | few
TGCGCCAGCAGCTTGATGGGACTAGAGACAGATACGCAGTATTTT | CASSLMGLETDTQYF | TRBJ2-3 | TRBV5-1 | TRBD2 | -
TGTGCCAGCAGTGAAGCGGTGGGGGTTGGGGATACGCAGTATTTT | CASSEAVGVGDTQYF | TRBJ2-3 | TRBV6-1 | - | once